This T cell receptor beta chain was obtained from a study of blood T cell repertoires in COVID-19. The wider study: PBMCs, B-cell-depleted T cells, or T cells provided the cDNA or gDNA that made up the material.

Per the original data handling: Reference gene primer amplification gave nucleated cell count estimates. Only in-frame clones appear in the TCRdb table, and some are missing; sequencing was by immunoSEQ multiplex PCR. That table furnishes V, J and clone size, whereas the DNA furnished D and trimming. The sample lists roughly 180,000 clones; 70% to 80% were seen once. Germline CDR1 is SNHLY and CDR2 is FYNNEI. Trimming cost V 2 bases and J 2 bases; bases outside gene matches: 5. The CDR3 covers 18 residues. Source material: peripheral blood. The source of this sequence is a woman aged 45-65 years with active or convalescent COVID-19. The chain joins TRBV2 to TRBJ2-3; TRBD2 agrees at 15 bases. The CDR3 nucleotides are TGTGCCAGCAGTGAACCGGGACTAGCGGGGGGAACCACAGATACGCAGTATTTT. This sequence encodes CASSEPGLAGGTTDTQYF.